The clone carrying this T cell receptor (beta chain) was observed many times. Its antigen is still unknown. The source of the sample is a study of T cell repertoires in cytomegalovirus infection. Study summary: Matching HLA type, along with CMV infection, was indicated by public TCR beta signatures. Study-wide points: Ex vivo responses were dominated by HLA-C-restricted CMV-specific TCR beta clonotypes.

MiXCR, applied by TCRdb to the reads, yields one record per CDR3 protein. The sample yields hundreds of thousands of distinct CDR3 sequences, 9.6% seen once. V lost 5 bases, J lost 5 bases, and 21 bases lay in between. The CDR3 length is 16 residues. Germline CDR1 is SGHTA and CDR2 is FQGNSA. This clonotype was obtained from a human donor in good health (CMV status not recorded). Some clones in this sample may be carry-over from other donors' samples. The sample comprised PBMCs. V gene TRBV7-2 combines with J gene TRBJ2-5; maybe TRBD2 (7 bases). CDR3 coding DNA: TGTGCCAGCAGCCTCCTGACGGGGGGCCAACGGGAGACCCAGTACTTC. Translated: CASSLLTGGQRETQYF. The full variable domain, completed using reference TRBV7-2 and TRBJ2-5, is GAGVSQSPSNKVTEKGKDVELRCDPISGHTALYWYRQSLGQGLEFLIYFQGNSAPDKSGLPSDRFSAERTGGSVSTLTIQRTQQEDSAVYLCASSLLTGGQRETQYFGPGTRLLVL.